This TCR beta chain emerged from a study of blood T cell repertoires in COVID-19. Study information: Two consecutive negative NP/OP PCR tests, clearance, or resolved symptoms defined Cohort 3 recovery. The samples span acute and convalescent COVID-19 from the United States, Italy and Spain.

Measured with immunoSEQ multiplex PCR; TCRdb has only the in-frame clones, and not every one. The data show around 190,000 clones, around 83% seen once. This clone was seen once. The CDR3 loop spans 18 amino acids. Between the trimmed V and J ends, which lost 2 bases and 7 bases, there was a span of 21 bases. CDR1 and CDR2 (germline): SEHNR, FQNEAQ (reference sequence). The chain links TRBV7-9 to TRBJ1-6; D remains ambiguous. This receptor was obtained from a woman in her thirties or forties in a cohort exposed to, infected with or recovered from COVID-19 (not recorded which). Sequences were obtained from PBMCs or T cells enriched from blood (not recorded which). The CDR3 nucleotides read TGTGCCAGCAGCTTACCCCCCGGAGGAACTCTCAGCAATTCACCCCTCCACTTT. Its protein is CASSLPPGGTLSNSPLHF.